The sequence of this TCR beta chain was determined in a study of vaccination and CD4 T cells after COVID-19. Overall study results and limits: Median counts of SARS-CoV-2-reactive clonotypes increased from 21 to 38; this difference was not significant.

Cultured CD4+ T-cell DNA underwent Oncomine TCR Beta short-read sequencing. TCRdb re-called the PCR reads through MiXCR, storing one row per CDR3 protein. The sample holds thousands of distinct CDR3 sequences, about 59% seen once. Treatment reported: approximately 9-day PBMC culture with coronavirus spike peptide pools or control peptides (ViraFEST assay). The germline CDR1 and CDR2 sequences are MNHNS and SASEGT. This CDR3 region has 13 residues. The V end lost 8 bases, the J end lost 3 bases, and 14 bases lay between the germline ends. This clonotype has a handful of counts. What it binds is unknown.

The sequence came from a human donor who had recovered from COVID-19. The rearrangement uses TRBV6-1 and TRBJ2-7; tentatively, D is TRBD2 (5 bases). Input material: CD4+ T cells from blood, cultured in vitro. The CDR3 reads CASRHGESYEQYF. The CDR3 nucleotides read TGTGCCAGCCGCCACGGGGAAAGCTACGAGCAGTACTTC.